This record covers a single TCR beta chain. What it binds is not known. All of the donors resided in Nashville, Tennessee, and each was a Caucasian adult. Trimming took 1 base from V and 1 from J, leaving 8 bases between them. In germline, CDR1 is SGHAT, CDR2 FQNNGV. The CDR3 runs 14 residues. The data were obtained in a study of shared clonotypes between healthy human individuals. Findings of the study overall: Sequencing depth was expected to affect clonotype sharing among donors. The authors sampled blood alone, and tissue repertoires likely differ.

Assay runs were performed at deep level. The repertoire was sequenced with immunoSEQ multiplex PCR; TCRdb's copy has only in-frame clones and lacks some. The sample includes a few million clones, 85% to 95% of them seen just once. The receptor was isolated from a young man in good health. Some clones in this sample may be carry-over from other donors' samples. The chain employs TRBV11-2 and TRBJ2-7; no reliable D call. Material: naive CD4+ T cells from PBMCs. Sample subset: CD45RA+ positively selected. The CDR3 here is CASSLVRRSYEQYF. The CDR3 DNA reads TGTGCCAGCAGCTTAGTTCGCAGATCCTACGAGCAGTACTTC.